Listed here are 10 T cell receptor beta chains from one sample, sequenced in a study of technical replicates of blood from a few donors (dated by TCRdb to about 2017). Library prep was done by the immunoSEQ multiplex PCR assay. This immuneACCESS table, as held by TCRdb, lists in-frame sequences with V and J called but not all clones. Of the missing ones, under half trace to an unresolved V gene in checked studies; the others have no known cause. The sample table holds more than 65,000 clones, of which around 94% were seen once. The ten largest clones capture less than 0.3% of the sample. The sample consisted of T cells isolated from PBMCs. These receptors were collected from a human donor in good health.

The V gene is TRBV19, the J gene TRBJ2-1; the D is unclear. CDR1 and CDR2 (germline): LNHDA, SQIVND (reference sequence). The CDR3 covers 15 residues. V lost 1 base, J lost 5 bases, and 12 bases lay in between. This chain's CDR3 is CASSIAPQADNEQFF. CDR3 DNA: TGTGCCAGTAGTATAGCCCCCCAGGCTGACAATGAGCAGTTCTTC.

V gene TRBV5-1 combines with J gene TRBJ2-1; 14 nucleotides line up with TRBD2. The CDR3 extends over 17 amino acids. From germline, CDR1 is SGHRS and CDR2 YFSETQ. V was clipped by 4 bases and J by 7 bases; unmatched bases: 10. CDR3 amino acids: CASSLRTSGGTTNEQFF. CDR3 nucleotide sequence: TGCGCCAGCAGCCTAAGGACTAGCGGGGGGACGACGAATGAGCAGTTCTTC.

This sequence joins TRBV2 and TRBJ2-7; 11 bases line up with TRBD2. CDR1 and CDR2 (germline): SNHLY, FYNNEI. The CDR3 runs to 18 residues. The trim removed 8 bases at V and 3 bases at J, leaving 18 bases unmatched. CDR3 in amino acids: CASQPVTSGSRLGYEQYF. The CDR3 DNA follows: TGTGCCAGCCAACCCGTCACTAGCGGGAGTCGGTTGGGCTACGAGCAGTACTTC.

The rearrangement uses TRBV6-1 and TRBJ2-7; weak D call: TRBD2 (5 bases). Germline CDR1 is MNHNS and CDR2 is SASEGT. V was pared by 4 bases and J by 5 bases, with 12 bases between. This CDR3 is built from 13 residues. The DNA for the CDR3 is TGTGCCAGCAGTGTGGAGGATTGGCACGAGCAGTACTTC. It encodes CASSVEDWHEQYF.

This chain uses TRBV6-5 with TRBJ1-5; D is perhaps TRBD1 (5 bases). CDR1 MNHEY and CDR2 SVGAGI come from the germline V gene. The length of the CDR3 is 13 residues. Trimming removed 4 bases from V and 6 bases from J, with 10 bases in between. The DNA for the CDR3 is TGTGCCAGCAGTTGGCAGGGTGGTCAGCCCCAGCATTTT. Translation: CASSWQGGQPQHF.

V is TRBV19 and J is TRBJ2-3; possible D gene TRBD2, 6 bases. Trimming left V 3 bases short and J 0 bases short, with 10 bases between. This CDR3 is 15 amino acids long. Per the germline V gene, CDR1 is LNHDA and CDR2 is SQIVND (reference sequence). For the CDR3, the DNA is TGTGCCAGTAGTATCGTTGCGGGAAGCACAGATACGCAGTATTTT. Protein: CASSIVAGSTDTQYF.

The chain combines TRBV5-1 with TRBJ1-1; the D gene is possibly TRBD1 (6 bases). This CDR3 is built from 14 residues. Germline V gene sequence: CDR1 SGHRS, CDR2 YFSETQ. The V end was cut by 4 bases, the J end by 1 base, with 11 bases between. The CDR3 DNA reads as TGCGCCAGCAGCCTATTGACAGGGAACACTGAAGCTTTCTTT. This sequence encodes CASSLLTGNTEAFF.

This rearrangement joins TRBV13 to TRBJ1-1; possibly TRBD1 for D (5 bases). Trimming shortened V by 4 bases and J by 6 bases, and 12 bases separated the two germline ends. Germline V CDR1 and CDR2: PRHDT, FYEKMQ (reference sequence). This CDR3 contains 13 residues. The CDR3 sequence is CASSSGHPSEAFF. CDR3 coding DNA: TGTGCCAGCAGCTCAGGACATCCGTCTGAAGCTTTCTTT.

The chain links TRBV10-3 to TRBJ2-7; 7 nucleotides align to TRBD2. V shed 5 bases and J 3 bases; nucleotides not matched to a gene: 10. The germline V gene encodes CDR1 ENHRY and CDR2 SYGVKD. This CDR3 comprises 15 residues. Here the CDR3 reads CAISSGKGKRYEQYF. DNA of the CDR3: TGTGCCATCAGTAGCGGGAAAGGGAAACGCTACGAGCAGTACTTC.

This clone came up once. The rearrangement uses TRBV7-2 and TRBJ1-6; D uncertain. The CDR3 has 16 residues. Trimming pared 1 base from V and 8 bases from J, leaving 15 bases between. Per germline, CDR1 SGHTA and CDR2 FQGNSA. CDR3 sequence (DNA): TGTGCCAGCAGCTTAGAATTCGAACAGATCTATTCACCCCTCCACTTT. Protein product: CASSLEFEQIYSPLHF.